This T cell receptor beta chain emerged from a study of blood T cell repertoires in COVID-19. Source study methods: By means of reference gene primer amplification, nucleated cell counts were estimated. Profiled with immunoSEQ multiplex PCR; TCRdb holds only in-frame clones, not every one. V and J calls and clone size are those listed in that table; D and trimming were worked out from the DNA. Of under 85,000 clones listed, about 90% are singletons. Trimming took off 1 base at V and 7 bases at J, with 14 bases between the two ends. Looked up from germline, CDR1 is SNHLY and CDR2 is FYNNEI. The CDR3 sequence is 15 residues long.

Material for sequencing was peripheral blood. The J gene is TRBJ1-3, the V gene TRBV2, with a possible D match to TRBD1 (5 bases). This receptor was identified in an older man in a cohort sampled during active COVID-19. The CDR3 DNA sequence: TGTGCCAGCAGTGAAGACCGGGGGACGGCGAACACCATATATTTT. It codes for CASSEDRGTANTIYF.